Below, 4 T cell receptor beta chains from the same sample are listed, as sequenced in a study of T cells in localized non-small cell lung cancer. The repertoire was sequenced with immunoSEQ multiplex PCR; TCRdb's copy has only in-frame clones and lacks some. The sample holds 50,000 to 75,000 clones, roughly 90% seen once. The specimen comprised peripheral blood, sampled before any cancer treatment. The source of these receptors is a man between 40 and 75 years old with stage I squamous cell lung carcinoma.

With respect to this clone: At one end, the junction sequence differs from germline, possibly due to a read error. The chain carries TRBV7-2 and TRBJ2-1; 9 nucleotides match TRBD2. CDR1 SGHTA and CDR2 FQGNSA come from the germline V gene. The CDR3 is 18 residues long. CDR3 residues: CASSPSPPAGGFYNGQFF. Written as DNA, the CDR3 is TGTGCCAGCAGCCCGTCCCCCCCAGCGGGAGGCTTCTACAATGGGCAGTTCTTC.

The gene calls are TRBV19 and TRBJ2-7; 11 bases fit TRBD2. The CDR3 runs 13 residues. The V gene end was trimmed by 8 bases and the J gene end by 1 base; junction bases not matched to a gene: 1. Germline V lookup: CDR1 LNHDA, CDR2 SQIVND (reference sequence). The CDR3 coding sequence is TGTGCCAGTGGACTAGCGGGTTCCTACGAGCAGTACTTC. Protein product: CASGLAGSYEQYF.

The chain uses TRBV2 and TRBJ1-2, with a weak D call TRBD1 (5 bases). The germline gives CDR1 SNHLY, CDR2 FYNNEI. This CDR3 has 14 residues. Trimming left V 0 bases short and J 6 bases short, with 11 bases between. The CDR3 DNA reads as TGTGCCAGCAGTGAAGCGAGGCAGGGTGATGGCTACACCTTC. Translating it yields CASSEARQGDGYTF.

This clone is a singleton in its sample. This rearrangement joins TRBV30 to TRBJ2-6; 8 nucleotides agree with TRBD1. Germline values: CDR1 GTSNPN, CDR2 SVGIG (reference sequence). V lost 5 bases to trimming and J lost 0 bases; unmatched junction nucleotides: 0. The CDR3 contains 14 residues. CDR3 in amino acids: CAWGQGSGANVLTF. For the CDR3, the DNA is TGTGCCTGGGGACAGGGCTCTGGGGCCAACGTCCTGACTTTC.